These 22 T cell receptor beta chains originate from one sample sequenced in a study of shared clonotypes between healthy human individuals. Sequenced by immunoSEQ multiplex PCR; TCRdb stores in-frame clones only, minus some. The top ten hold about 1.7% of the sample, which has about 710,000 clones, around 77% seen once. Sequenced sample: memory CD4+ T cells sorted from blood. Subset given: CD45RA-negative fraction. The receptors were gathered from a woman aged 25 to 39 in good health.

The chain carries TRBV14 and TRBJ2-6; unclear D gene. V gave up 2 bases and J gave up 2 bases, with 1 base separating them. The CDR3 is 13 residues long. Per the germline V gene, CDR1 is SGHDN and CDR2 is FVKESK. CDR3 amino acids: CASSQTGANVLTF. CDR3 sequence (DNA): TGTGCCAGCAGCCAAACTGGGGCCAACGTCCTGACTTTC.

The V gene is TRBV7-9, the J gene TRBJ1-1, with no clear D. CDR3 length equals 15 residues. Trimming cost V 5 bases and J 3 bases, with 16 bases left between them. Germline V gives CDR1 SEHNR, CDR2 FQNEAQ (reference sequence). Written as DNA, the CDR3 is TGTGCCAGCAGCGGGGTGGCGGAAGGATACACTGAAGCTTTCTTT. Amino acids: CASSGVAEGYTEAFF.

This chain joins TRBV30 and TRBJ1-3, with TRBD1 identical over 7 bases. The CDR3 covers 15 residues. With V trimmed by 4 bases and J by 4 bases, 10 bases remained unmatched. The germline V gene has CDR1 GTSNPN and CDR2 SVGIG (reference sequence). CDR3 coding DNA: TGTGCCTGGAACCGAGACAGGGCCCAAGGAAACACCATATATTTT. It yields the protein CAWNRDRAQGNTIYF.

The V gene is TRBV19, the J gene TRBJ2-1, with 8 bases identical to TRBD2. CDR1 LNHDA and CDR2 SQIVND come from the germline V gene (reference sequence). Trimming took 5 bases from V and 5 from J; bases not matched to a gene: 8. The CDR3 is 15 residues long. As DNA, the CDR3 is TGTGCCAGTAGTGTCAGCGGGAGAAGCGACAATGAGCAGTTCTTC. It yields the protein CASSVSGRSDNEQFF. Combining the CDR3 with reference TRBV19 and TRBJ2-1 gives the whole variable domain DGGITQSPKYLFRKEGQNVTLSCEQNLNHDAMYWYRQDPGQGLRLIYYSQIVNDFQKGDIAEGYSVSREKKESFPLTVTSAQKNPTAFYLCASSVSGRSDNEQFFGPGTRLTVL.

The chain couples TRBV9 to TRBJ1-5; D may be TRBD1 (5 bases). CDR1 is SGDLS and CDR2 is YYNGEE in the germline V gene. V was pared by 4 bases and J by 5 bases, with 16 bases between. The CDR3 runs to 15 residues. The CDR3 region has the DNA TGTGCCAGCAGCTCAGGGCGGACGGCGGATCAGCCCCAGCATTTT. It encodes CASSSGRTADQPQHF.

This chain's CDR3 is CASSPSQGAGTGELFF. CDR3 nucleotides: TGCGCCAGCAGCCCTTCCCAGGGGGCGGGCACCGGGGAGCTGTTTTTT. The genes are TRBV4-1 and TRBJ2-2; 8 bases match TRBD1. The CDR3 extends over 16 amino acids. V dropped 4 bases and J dropped 4; count of bases not matched to a gene: 8. The V gene's germline CDR1 is MGHRA and CDR2 YSYEKL.

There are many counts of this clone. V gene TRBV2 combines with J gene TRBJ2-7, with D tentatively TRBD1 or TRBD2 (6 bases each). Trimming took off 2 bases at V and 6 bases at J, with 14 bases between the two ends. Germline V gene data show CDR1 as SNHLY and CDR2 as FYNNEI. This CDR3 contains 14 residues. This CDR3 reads CASSERTGRPEQYF. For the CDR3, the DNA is TGTGCCAGCAGTGAACGAACAGGGAGGCCCGAGCAGTACTTC.

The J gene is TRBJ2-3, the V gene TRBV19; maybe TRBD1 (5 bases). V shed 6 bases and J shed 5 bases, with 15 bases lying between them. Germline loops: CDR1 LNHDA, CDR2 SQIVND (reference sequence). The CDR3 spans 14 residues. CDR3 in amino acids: CASRGLPPQDTQYF. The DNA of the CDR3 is TGTGCCAGTAGGGGGCTACCCCCCCAAGATACGCAGTATTTT. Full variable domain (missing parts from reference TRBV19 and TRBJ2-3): DGGITQSPKYLFRKEGQNVTLSCEQNLNHDAMYWYRQDPGQGLRLIYYSQIVNDFQKGDIAEGYSVSREKKESFPLTVTSAQKNPTAFYLCASRGLPPQDTQYFGPGTRLTVL.

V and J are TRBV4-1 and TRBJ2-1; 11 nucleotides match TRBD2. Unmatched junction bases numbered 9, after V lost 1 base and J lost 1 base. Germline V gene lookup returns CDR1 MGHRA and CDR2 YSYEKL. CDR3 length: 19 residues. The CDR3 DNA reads TGCGCCAGCAGCCAAGGGGAAATAGCGGGAGGGCTTTCCTACAATGAGCAGTTCTTC. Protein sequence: CASSQGEIAGGLSYNEQFF.

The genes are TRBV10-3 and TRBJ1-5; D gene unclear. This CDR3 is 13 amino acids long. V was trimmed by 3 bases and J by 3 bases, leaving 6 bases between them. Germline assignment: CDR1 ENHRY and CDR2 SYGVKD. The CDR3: CAISDSNNQPQHF. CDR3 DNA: TGTGCCATCAGTGATTCTAACAATCAGCCCCAGCATTTT.

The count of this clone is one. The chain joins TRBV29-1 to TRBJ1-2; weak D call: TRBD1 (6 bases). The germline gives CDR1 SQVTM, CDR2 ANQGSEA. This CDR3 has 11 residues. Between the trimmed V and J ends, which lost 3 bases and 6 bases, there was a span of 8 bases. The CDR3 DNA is TGCAGCGTTGAGGGGGCGGATGGCTACACCTTC. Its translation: CSVEGADGYTF.

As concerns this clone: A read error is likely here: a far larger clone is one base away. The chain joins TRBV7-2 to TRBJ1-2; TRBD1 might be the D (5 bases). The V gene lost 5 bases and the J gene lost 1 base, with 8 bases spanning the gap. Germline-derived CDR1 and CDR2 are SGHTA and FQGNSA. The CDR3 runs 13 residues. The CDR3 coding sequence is TGTGCCAGCAGCCGGGACGGTAACTATGGCTACACCTTC. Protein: CASSRDGNYGYTF. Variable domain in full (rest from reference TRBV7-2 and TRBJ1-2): GAGVSQSPSNKVTEKGKDVELRCDPISGHTALYWYRQSLGQGLEFLIYFQGNSAPDKSGLPSDRFSAERTGGSVSTLTIQRTQQEDSAVYLCASSRDGNYGYTFGSGTRLTVV.

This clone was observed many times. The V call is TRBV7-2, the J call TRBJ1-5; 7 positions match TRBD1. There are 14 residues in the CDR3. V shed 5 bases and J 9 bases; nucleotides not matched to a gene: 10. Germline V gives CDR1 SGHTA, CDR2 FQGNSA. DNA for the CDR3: TGTGCCAGCAGCATTGGACAGGCAGATGGGCCCCAGCATTTT. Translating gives CASSIGQADGPQHF. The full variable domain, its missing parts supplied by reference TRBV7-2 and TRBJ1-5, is GAGVSQSPSNKVTEKGKDVELRCDPISGHTALYWYRQSLGQGLEFLIYFQGNSAPDKSGLPSDRFSAERTGGSVSTLTIQRTQQEDSAVYLCASSIGQADGPQHFGDGTRLSIL.

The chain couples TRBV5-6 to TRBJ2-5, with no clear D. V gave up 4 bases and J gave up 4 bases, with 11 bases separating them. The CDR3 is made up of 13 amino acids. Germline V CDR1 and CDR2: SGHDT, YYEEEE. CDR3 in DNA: TGTGCCAGCAGCCACCTGGACCGAGAGACCCAGTACTTC. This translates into CASSHLDRETQYF.

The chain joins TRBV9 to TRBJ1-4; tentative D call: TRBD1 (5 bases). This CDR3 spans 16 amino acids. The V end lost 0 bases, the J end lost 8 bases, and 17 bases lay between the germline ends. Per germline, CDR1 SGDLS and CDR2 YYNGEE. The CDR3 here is CASSVGNLQGWEKLFF. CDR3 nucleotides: TGTGCCAGCAGCGTAGGGAATTTGCAGGGCTGGGAAAAACTGTTTTTT.

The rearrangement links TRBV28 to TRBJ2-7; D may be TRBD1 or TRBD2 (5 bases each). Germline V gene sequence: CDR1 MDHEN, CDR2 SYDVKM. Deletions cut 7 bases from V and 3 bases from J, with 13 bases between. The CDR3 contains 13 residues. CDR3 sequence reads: CASTRDGVYEQYF. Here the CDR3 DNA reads TGTGCCAGCACACGGGACGGAGTCTACGAGCAGTACTTC.

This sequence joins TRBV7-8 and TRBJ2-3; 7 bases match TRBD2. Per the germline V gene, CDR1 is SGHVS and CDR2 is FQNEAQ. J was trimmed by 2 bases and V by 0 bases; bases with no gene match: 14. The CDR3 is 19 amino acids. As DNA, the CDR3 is TGTGCCAGCAGCTTAGCCTGGGCGGGAGATGTGCGTTTCACAGATACGCAGTATTTT. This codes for CASSLAWAGDVRFTDTQYF.

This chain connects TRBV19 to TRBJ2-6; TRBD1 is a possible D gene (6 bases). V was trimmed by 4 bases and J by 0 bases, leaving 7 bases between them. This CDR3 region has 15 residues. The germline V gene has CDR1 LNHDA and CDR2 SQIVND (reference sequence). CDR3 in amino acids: CASSTRGSGANVLTF. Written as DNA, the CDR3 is TGTGCCAGTAGTACCAGGGGCTCTGGGGCCAACGTCCTGACTTTC.

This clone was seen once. The DNA of the CDR3 is TGTGCCAGCAAGTGGGGACAGGGGGGGACCGGGGAGCTGTTTTTT. As protein: CASKWGQGGTGELFF. J is TRBJ2-2 and V is TRBV27; the match to TRBD1 covers 11 bases. The CDR3 contains 15 residues. CDR1 is MNHEY and CDR2 is SMNVEV in the germline V gene (reference sequence). The V gene end was trimmed by 7 bases and the J gene end by 5 bases; junction bases not matched to a gene: 6.

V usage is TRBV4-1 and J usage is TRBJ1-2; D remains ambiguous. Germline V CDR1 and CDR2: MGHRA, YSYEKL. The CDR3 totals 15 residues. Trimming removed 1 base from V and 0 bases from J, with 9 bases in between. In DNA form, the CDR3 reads TGCGCCAGCAGCCAAGCTCAGATAGCTAACTATGGCTACACCTTC. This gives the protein CASSQAQIANYGYTF.

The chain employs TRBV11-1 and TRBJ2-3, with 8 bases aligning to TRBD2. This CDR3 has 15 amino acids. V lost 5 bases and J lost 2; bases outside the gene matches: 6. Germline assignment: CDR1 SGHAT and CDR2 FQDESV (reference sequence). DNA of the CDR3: TGTGCCAGCAGCCCAGGACTAGCCCACACAGATACGCAGTATTTT. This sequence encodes CASSPGLAHTDTQYF.

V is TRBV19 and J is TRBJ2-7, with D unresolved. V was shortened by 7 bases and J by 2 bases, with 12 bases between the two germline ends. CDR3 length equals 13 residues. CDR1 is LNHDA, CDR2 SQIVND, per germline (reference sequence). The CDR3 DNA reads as TGTGCCAGTAACCAAGACCCCGCCTACGAGCAGTACTTC. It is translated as CASNQDPAYEQYF.